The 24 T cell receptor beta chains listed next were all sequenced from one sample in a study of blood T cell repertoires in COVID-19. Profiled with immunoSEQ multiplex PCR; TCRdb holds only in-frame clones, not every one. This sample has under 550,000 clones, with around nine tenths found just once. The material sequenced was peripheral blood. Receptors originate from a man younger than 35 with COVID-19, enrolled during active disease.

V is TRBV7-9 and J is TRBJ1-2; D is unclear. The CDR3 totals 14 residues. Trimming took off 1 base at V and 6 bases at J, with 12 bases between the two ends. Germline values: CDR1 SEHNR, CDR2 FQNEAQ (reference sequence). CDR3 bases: TGTGCCAGCAGCTTAGGAGGGAATCCTCATGGCTACACCTTC. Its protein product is CASSLGGNPHGYTF.

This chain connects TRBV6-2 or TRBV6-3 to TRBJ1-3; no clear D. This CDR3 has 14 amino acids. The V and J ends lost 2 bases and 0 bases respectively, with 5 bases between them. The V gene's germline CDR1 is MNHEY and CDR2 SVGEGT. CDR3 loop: CASSYQYSGNTIYF. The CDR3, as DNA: TGTGCCAGCAGTTACCAGTACTCTGGAAACACCATATATTTT.

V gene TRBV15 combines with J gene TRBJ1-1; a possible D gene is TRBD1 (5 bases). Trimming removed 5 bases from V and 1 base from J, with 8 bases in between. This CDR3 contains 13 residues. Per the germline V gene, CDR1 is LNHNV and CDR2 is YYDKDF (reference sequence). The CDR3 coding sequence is TGTGCCACCAGCGCAGGGTGGAACACTGAAGCTTTCTTT. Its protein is CATSAGWNTEAFF.

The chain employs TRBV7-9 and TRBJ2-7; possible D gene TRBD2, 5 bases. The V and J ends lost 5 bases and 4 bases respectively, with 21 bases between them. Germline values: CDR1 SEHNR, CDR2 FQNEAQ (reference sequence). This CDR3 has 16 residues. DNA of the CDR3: TGTGCCAGCAGCGGTAACCCACGGGCGGGTCCTTACGAGCAGTACTTC. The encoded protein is CASSGNPRAGPYEQYF.

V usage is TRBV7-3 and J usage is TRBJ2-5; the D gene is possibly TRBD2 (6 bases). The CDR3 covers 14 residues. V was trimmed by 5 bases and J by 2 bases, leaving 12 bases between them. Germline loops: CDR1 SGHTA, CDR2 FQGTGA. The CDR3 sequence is CASSLSGDQETQYF. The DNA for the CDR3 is TGTGCCAGCAGCCTTAGCGGAGATCAAGAGACCCAGTACTTC.

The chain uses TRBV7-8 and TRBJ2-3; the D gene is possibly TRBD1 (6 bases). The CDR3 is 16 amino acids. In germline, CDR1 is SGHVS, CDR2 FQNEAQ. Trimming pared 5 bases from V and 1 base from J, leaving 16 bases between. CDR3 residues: CASSQTRGSRTDTQYF. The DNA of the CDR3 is TGTGCCAGCAGCCAAACTAGGGGGAGCCGCACAGATACGCAGTATTTT.

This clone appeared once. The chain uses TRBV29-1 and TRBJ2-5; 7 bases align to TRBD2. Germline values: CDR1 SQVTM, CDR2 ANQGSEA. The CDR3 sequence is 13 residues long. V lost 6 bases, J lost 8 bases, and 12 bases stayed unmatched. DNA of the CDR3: TGCAGCGTGGGAGGGGCTTTGACGGAAACCCAGTACTTC. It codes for CSVGGALTETQYF.

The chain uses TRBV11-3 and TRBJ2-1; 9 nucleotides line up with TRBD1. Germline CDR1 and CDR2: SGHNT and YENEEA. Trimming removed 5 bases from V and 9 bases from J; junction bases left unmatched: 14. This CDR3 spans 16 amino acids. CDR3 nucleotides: TGTGCCAGCAGCCACACCTTTTCGGACAGGGGCGGTGAGCAGTTCTTC. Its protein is CASSHTFSDRGGEQFF.

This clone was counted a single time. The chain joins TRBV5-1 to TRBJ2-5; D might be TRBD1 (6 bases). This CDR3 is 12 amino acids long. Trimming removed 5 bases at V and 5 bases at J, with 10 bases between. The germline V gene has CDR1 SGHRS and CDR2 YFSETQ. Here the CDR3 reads CASSIDRETQYF. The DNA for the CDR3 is TGCGCCAGCAGTATAGACAGGGAGACCCAGTACTTC.

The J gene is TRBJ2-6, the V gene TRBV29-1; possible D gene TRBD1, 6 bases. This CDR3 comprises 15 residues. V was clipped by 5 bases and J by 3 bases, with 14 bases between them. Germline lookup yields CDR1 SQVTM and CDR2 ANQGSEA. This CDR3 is CSVHAGVGGANVLTF. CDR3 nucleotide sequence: TGCAGCGTTCACGCAGGGGTGGGTGGGGCCAACGTCCTGACTTTC.

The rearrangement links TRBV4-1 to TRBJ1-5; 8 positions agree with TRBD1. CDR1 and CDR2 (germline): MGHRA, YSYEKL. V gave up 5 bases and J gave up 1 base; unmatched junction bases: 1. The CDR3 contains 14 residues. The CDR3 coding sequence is TGCGCCAGCAGCGACAGGGGAAGCAATCAGCCCCAGCATTTT. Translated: CASSDRGSNQPQHF.

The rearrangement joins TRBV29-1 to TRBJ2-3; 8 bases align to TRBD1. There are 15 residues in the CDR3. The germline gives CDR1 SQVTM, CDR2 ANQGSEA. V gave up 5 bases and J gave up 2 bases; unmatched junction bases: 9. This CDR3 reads CSVLGTGAHTDTQYF. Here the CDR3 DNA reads TGCAGCGTTCTAGGGACAGGTGCGCACACAGATACGCAGTATTTT.

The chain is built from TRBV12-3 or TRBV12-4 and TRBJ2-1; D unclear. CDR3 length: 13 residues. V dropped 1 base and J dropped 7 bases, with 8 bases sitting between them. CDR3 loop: CASSLVRRNEQFF. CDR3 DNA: TGTGCCAGCAGTTTAGTGAGGCGAAATGAGCAGTTCTTC.

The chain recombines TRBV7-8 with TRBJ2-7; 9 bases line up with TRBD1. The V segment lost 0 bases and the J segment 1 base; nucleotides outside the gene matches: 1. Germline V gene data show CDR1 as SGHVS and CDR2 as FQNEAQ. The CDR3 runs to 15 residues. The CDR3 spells CASSLAGTGSYEQYF. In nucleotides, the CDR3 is TGTGCCAGCAGCTTAGCAGGGACAGGGTCCTACGAGCAGTACTTC.

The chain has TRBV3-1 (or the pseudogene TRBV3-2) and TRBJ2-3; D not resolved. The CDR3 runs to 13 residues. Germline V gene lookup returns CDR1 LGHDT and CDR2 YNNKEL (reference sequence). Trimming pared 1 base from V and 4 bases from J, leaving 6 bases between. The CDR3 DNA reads TGTGCCAGCAGCCAAGGTCTTGCAGATACGCAGTATTTT. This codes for CASSQGLADTQYF.

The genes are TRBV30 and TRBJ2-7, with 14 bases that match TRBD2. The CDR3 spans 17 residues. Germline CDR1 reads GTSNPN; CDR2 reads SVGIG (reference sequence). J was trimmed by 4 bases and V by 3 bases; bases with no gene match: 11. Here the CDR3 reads CAWSPPGLAGGEYEQYF. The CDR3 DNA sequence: TGTGCCTGGAGCCCACCCGGACTAGCGGGAGGAGAATACGAGCAGTACTTC.

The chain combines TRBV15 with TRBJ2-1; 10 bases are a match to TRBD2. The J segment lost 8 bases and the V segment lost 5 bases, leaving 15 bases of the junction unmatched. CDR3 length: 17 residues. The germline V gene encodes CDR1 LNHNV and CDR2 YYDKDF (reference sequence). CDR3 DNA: TGTGCCACCAGCCGTGGGGTAGCGGGAGGCCCTTTCGATGAGCAGTTCTTC. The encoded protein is CATSRGVAGGPFDEQFF.

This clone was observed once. DNA of the CDR3: TGTGCCAGCAGTTTCGCCCAGGGCTACGAGCAGTACTTC. It specifies CASSFAQGYEQYF. The rearrangement links TRBV27 to TRBJ2-7; D possibly corresponds to TRBD1 (5 bases). Trimming took off 3 bases at V and 3 bases at J, with 9 bases between the two ends. The CDR3 is made up of 13 amino acids. CDR1 is MNHEY and CDR2 is SMNVEV in the germline V gene (reference sequence).

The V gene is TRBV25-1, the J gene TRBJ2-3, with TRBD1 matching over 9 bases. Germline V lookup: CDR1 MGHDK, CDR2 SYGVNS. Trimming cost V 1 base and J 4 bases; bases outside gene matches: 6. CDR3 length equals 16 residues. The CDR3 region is CASSESGTGFADTQYF. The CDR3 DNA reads TGTGCCAGCAGTGAATCGGGGACAGGGTTCGCAGATACGCAGTATTTT.

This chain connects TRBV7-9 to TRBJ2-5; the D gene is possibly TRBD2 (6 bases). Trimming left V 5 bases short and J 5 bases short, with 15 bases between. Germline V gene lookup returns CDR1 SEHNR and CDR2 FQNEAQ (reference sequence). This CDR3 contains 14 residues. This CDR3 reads CASSPPAGSETQYF. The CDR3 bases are TGTGCCAGCAGCCCACCCGCGGGGTCGGAGACCCAGTACTTC.

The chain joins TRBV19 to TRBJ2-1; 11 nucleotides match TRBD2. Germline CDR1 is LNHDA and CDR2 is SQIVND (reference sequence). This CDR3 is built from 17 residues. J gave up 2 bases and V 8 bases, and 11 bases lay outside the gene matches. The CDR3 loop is CASPKTTSGKAYNEQFF. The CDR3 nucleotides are TGTGCCAGTCCTAAAACGACTAGCGGGAAGGCCTACAATGAGCAGTTCTTC.

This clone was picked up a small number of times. CDR3 sequence reads: CASGLGWTQGGELFF. The CDR3 coding sequence is TGTGCCAGCGGCCTCGGTTGGACTCAAGGCGGGGAGCTGTTTTTT. The V gene is TRBV27, the J gene TRBJ2-2, with TRBD2 as a possible D gene (5 bases). This CDR3 comprises 15 residues. Trimming removed 8 bases from V and 7 bases from J, with 20 bases in between. CDR1 and CDR2 from the germline V gene are MNHEY and SMNVEV (reference sequence).

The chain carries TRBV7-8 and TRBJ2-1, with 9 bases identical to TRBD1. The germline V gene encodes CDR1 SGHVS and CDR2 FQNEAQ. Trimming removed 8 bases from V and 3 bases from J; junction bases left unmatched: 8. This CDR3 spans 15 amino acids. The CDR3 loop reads CASSSWDRDYNEQFF. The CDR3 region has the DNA TGTGCCAGCTCAAGCTGGGACAGGGACTACAATGAGCAGTTCTTC.

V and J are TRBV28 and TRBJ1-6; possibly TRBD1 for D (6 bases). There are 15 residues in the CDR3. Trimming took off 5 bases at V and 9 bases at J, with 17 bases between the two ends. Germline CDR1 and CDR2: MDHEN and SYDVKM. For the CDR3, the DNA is TGTGCCAGCAGTCAGAGGACAGCCCTGGGTTCACCCCTCCACTTT. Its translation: CASSQRTALGSPLHF. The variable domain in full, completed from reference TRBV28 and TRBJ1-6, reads DVKVTQSSRYLVKRTGEKVFLECVQDMDHENMFWYRQDPGLGLRLIYFSYDVKMKEKGDIPEGYSVSREKKERFSLILESASTNQTSMYLCASSQRTALGSPLHFGNGTRLTVT.